The 5 T cell receptor beta chains in this list originate from one sample, sequenced in a study of blood T cells in healthy people across ages (dated by TCRdb to the mid-2010s). The library was built by means of 5' RACE. Sequencing used an Illumina HiSeq 2500. The second PCR ran for roughly 6 to 11 cycles and used a J-beta primer mix along with a sample-barcoded 5' primer. TCRdb passed the public sequencing reads through fastp at Q25 and MiXCR, retaining productive beta sequences. Rows are combined by CDR3 protein, so each entry shows the most common genes and DNA. This sample lists hundreds of thousands of distinct CDR3 sequences; more than 20% were detected once. The ten most abundant clones make up approximately 10% of the sample. These data also featured in a second study, about T cells of mothers and their children.

Sequenced material: blood. All receptors derive from a boy aged 5-17 years in good health.

This rearrangement joins TRBV5-1 to TRBJ1-1; 9 bases line up with TRBD1. The CDR3 sequence is 18 residues long. Germline CDR1 is SGHRS and CDR2 is YFSETQ. The V gene end was trimmed by 0 bases and the J gene end by 7 bases; junction bases not matched to a gene: 16. The CDR3 sequence: CASSLEGRWDRVYNEAFF. CDR3 DNA sequence: TGCGCCAGCAGCTTGGAGGGGCGTTGGGACAGGGTTTACAATGAAGCTTTCTTT. The full variable domain, rest sourced from reference TRBV5-1 and TRBJ1-1, is KAGVTQTPRYLIKTRGQQVTLSCSPISGHRSVSWYQQTPGQGLQFLFEYFSETQRNKGNFPGRFSGRQFSNSRSEMNVSTLELGDSALYLCASSLEGRWDRVYNEAFFGQGTRLTVV.

This clonotype has only a few counts. V and J are TRBV5-1 and TRBJ1-1, with D possibly being TRBD1 (6 bases). There are 14 residues in the CDR3. The germline V and J ends were trimmed by 3 bases and 6 bases, with 15 bases remaining between them. CDR1 and CDR2 (germline): SGHRS, YFSETQ. DNA of the CDR3: TGCGCCAGCAGCTGGGAGGGGGGGCGACCTGAAGCTTTCTTT. Translated, it gives CASSWEGGRPEAFF. The variable domain in full, completed from reference TRBV5-1 and TRBJ1-1, reads KAGVTQTPRYLIKTRGQQVTLSCSPISGHRSVSWYQQTPGQGLQFLFEYFSETQRNKGNFPGRFSGRQFSNSRSEMNVSTLELGDSALYLCASSWEGGRPEAFFGQGTRLTVV.

The CDR3 DNA sequence: TGTGCCAGCAGTTACGGTGAGCAGTTCTTC. Its protein is CASSYGEQFF. This rearrangement joins TRBV6-6 to TRBJ2-5; unclear D gene. The J call could be wrong; TRBJ2-1 is a better fit for the DNA end. CDR1 is MNHNY, CDR2 SVGAGI, per germline (reference sequence). The CDR3 covers 10 residues.

Only a few counts were recorded for this clonotype. The V and J genes are TRBV11-1 and TRBJ2-5; 7 bases fit TRBD1. The end of the DNA fits TRBJ2-7 better, so the J call may be wrong. CDR3 length equals 14 residues. Germline V gene sequence: CDR1 SGHAT, CDR2 FQDESV (reference sequence). CDR3 protein: CASTTTDRNYEQYF. The DNA for the CDR3 is TGTGCCAGCACTACGACGGACAGGAATTACGAGCAGTACTTC.

The chain couples TRBV6-2 or TRBV6-3 to TRBJ2-3; TRBD1 aligns across 7 bases. CDR1 is MNHEY and CDR2 is SVGEGT in the germline V gene. J gave up 2 bases and V 5 bases, and 13 bases lay outside the gene matches. The length of the CDR3 is 17 residues. CDR3 amino acids: CASSDRAPGAPTDTQYF. CDR3 sequence (DNA): TGTGCCAGCAGTGACAGGGCTCCCGGAGCCCCCACAGATACGCAGTATTTT.